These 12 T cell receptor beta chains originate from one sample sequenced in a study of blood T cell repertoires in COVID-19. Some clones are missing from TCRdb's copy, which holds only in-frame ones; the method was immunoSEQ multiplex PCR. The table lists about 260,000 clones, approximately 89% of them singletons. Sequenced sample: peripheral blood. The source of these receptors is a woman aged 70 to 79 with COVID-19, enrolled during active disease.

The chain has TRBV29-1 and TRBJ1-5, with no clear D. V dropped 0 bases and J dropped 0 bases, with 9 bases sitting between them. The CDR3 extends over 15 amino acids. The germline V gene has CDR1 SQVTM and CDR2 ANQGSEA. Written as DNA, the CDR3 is TGCAGCGTTGAAGATGTCGGAGGTAGCAATCAGCCCCAGCATTTT. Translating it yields CSVEDVGGSNQPQHF. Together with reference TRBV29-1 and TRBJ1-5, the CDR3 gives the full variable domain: SAVISQKPSRDICQRGTSLTIQCQVDSQVTMMFWYRQQPGQSLTLIATANQGSEATYESGFVIDKFPISRPNLTFSTLTVSNMSPEDSSIYLCSVEDVGGSNQPQHFGDGTRLSIL.

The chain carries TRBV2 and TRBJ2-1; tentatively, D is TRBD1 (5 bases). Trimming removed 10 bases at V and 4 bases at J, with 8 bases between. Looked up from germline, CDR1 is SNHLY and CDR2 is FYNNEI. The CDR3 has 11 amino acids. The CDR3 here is CATRQYNEQFF. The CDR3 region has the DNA TGTGCCACAAGACAGTACAATGAGCAGTTCTTC.

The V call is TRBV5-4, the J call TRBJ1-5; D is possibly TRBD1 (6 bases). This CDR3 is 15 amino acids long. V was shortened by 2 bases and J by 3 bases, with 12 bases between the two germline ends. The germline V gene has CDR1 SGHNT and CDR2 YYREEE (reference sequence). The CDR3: CASSFLAGANQPQHF. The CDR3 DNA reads TGTGCCAGCAGCTTTCTCGCAGGGGCCAATCAGCCCCAGCATTTT.

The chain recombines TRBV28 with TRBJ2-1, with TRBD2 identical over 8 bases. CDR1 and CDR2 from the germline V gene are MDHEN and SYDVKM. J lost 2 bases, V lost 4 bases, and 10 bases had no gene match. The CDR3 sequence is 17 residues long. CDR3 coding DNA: TGTGCCAGCAGTTCGCTCATGGGTAGCGGGGCCTACAATGAGCAGTTCTTC. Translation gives CASSSLMGSGAYNEQFF.

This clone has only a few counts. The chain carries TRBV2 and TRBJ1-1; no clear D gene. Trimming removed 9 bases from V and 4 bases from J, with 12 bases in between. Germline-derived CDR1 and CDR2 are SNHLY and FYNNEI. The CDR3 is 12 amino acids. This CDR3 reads CARENPSTEAFF. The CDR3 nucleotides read TGTGCCAGAGAAAACCCGAGCACTGAAGCTTTCTTT.

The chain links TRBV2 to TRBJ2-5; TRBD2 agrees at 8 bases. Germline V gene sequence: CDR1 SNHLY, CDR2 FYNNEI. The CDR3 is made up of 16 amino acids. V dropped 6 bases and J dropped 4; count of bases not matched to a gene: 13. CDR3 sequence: CASRRASGSGGETQYF. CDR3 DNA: TGTGCCAGCAGACGAGCAAGCGGGAGTGGTGGAGAGACCCAGTACTTC.

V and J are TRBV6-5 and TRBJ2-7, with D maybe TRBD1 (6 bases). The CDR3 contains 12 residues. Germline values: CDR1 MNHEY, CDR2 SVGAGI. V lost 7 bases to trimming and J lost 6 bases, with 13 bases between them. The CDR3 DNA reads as TGTGCCAGCAATAGGGGCAGGGGCGAGCAGTACTTC. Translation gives CASNRGRGEQYF.

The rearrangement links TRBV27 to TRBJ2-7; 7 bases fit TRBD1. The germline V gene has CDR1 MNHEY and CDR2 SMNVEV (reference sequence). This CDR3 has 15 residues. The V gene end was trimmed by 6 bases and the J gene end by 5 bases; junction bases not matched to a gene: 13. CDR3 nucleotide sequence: TGTGCCAGCAGCAAACTCATCCGGGACAGAAACGAGCAGTACTTC. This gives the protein CASSKLIRDRNEQYF.

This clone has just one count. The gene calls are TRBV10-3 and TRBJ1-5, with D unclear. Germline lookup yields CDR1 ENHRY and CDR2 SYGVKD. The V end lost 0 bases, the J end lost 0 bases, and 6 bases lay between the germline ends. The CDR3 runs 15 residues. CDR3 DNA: TGTGCCATCAGTGAGTCCGAGTATAGCAATCAGCCCCAGCATTTT. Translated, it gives CAISESEYSNQPQHF.

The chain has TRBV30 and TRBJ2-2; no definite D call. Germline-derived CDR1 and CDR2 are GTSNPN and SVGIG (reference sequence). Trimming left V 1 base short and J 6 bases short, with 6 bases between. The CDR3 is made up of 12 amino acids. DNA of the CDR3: TGTGCCTGGAGTGGTAGATCCGGGGAGCTGTTTTTT. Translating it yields CAWSGRSGELFF.

The CDR3 loop reads CASSYSVRVGTEAFF. The CDR3 coding sequence is TGTGCCAGCAGTTACTCTGTGCGGGTCGGGACTGAAGCTTTCTTT. This chain links TRBV6-2 or TRBV6-3 with TRBJ1-1; no definite D call. Per the germline V gene, CDR1 is MNHEY and CDR2 is SVGEGT. The V end lost 0 bases, the J end lost 5 bases, and 13 bases lay between the germline ends. This CDR3 has 15 residues.

For the CDR3, the DNA is TGTGCCAGCAGCGTCGGGACAATGGATCAGCCCCAGCATTTT. This gives the protein CASSVGTMDQPQHF. The chain is built from TRBV5-5 and TRBJ1-5, with a tentative D call TRBD1 (6 bases). Germline V CDR1 and CDR2: SGHKS, YYEKEE (reference sequence). Trimming shortened V by 4 bases and J by 5 bases, and 13 bases separated the two germline ends. The CDR3 has 14 residues.